Following are 17 T cell receptor beta chains from one sample sequenced in a study of somatic mutations in cytotoxic T cells in rheumatoid arthritis. Here immunoSEQ multiplex PCR was the method, and the copy in TCRdb shows in-frame clones only, minus some. The sample has about 15,000 clones, roughly 77% seen once; the top ten hold 11% to 15%. Sequenced input: CD8+ T cells sorted from blood. The receptors derive from an adult with rheumatoid arthritis.

Concerning this clone itself: At the DNA level, this CDR3 is encoded by other sequences in the same sample as well. This chain joins TRBV5-1 and TRBJ2-7; D is perhaps TRBD2 (5 bases). The length of the CDR3 is 13 residues. Trimming left V 1 base short and J 2 bases short, with 7 bases between. Germline CDR1 and CDR2: SGHRS and YFSETQ. The CDR3 DNA sequence: TGCGCCAGCAGCTTGTCGGGGACCTACGAGCAGTACTTC. It specifies CASSLSGTYEQYF.

This chain links TRBV29-1 with TRBJ2-7; D remains unclear. The germline CDR1 and CDR2 sequences are SQVTM and ANQGSEA. The CDR3 spans 11 residues. V was shortened by 4 bases and J by 3 bases, with 7 bases between the two germline ends. DNA for the CDR3: TGCAGCGTTGCGACTTTCTACGAGCAGTACTTC. Amino acids: CSVATFYEQYF.

The V and J genes are TRBV6-1 and TRBJ2-2; D remains ambiguous. Germline CDR1 is MNHNS and CDR2 is SASEGT. V was clipped by 6 bases and J by 6 bases, with 11 bases between them. There are 13 residues in the CDR3. For the CDR3, the DNA is TGTGCCAGCAGCGAAATAAACGCCGGGGAGCTGTTTTTT. Protein product: CASSEINAGELFF.

The genes are TRBV11-2 and TRBJ1-2; no firm D call. Germline CDR1 and CDR2: SGHAT and FQNNGV. The CDR3 loop spans 16 amino acids. Trimming shortened V by 0 bases and J by 0 bases, and 11 bases separated the two germline ends. The CDR3 DNA is TGTGCCAGCAGCTTAGATTCGTCAGGCCCTAACTATGGCTACACCTTC. Translating it yields CASSLDSSGPNYGYTF.

The V and J genes are TRBV6-5 and TRBJ2-1; tentative D call: TRBD1 (6 bases). Deletions cut 5 bases from V and 5 bases from J, with 13 bases between. Germline V CDR1 and CDR2: MNHEY, SVGAGI. The CDR3 runs 14 residues. The CDR3 bases are TGTGCCAGCAGTCGATTTGGGACAAACAATGAGCAGTTCTTC. Its translation is CASSRFGTNNEQFF.

This chain connects TRBV7-8 to TRBJ2-1; 7 nucleotides agree with TRBD2. V was clipped by 1 base and J by 5 bases; unmatched bases: 11. CDR3 length equals 17 residues. Germline V gene sequence: CDR1 SGHVS, CDR2 FQNEAQ. In DNA, the CDR3 is TGTGCCAGCAGCTTAGGGTTCCTGCGGGAGACCAACAATGAGCAGTTCTTC. Translated, it gives CASSLGFLRETNNEQFF.

This clone showed up just a few times. V is TRBV27 and J is TRBJ2-7, with TRBD1 matching 8 bases. Germline CDR1 and CDR2: MNHEY and SMNVEV (reference sequence). The V segment lost 5 bases and the J segment 5 bases; nucleotides outside the gene matches: 5. There are 13 residues in the CDR3. The CDR3: CASSPGQVHEQYF. The CDR3 DNA reads as TGTGCCAGCAGTCCGGGACAGGTCCACGAGCAGTACTTC.

The chain is built from TRBV7-9 and TRBJ2-7; 11 nucleotides line up with TRBD2. From germline, CDR1 is SEHNR and CDR2 FQNEAQ (reference sequence). The CDR3 has 15 residues. V lost 5 bases, J lost 2 bases, and 5 bases stayed unmatched. As DNA, the CDR3 is TGTGCCAGCAGCCTGGGACTAGCGGCAACCTACGAGCAGTACTTC. This translates into CASSLGLAATYEQYF.

The V gene is TRBV6-5, the J gene TRBJ2-5; D remains unclear. Trimming pared 0 bases from V and 3 bases from J, leaving 8 bases between. Germline V CDR1 and CDR2: MNHEY, SVGAGI. The CDR3 loop spans 14 amino acids. DNA of the CDR3: TGTGCCAGCAGTTACTCGACCCTGGAAGAGACCCAGTACTTC. Encoded protein: CASSYSTLEETQYF.

This clone has just one count. The chain employs TRBV19 and TRBJ1-4; D uncertain. V was pared by 3 bases and J by 14 bases, with 28 bases between. CDR3 size: 17 residues. CDR1 and CDR2 from the germline V gene are LNHDA and SQIVND (reference sequence). The CDR3 spells CASSIIRTTNEKLPLFF. The CDR3 bases are TGTGCCAGTAGTATCATCAGGACCACTAATGAAAAACTCCCCCTGTTTTTT.

This clone was counted a single time. This chain connects TRBV29-1 to TRBJ2-2, with 9 bases aligning to TRBD1. The CDR3 runs 12 residues. The ends lost 7 bases at V and 14 bases at J; junction bases unmatched: 11. Germline assignment: CDR1 SQVTM and CDR2 ANQGSEA. The CDR3 reads CSAKVGGQGLFF. CDR3 in DNA: TGCAGCGCCAAGGTGGGGGGACAGGGACTGTTTTTT.

The V gene is TRBV10-3, the J gene TRBJ2-3; 7 bases are a match to TRBD1. There are 12 residues in the CDR3. V lost 10 bases to trimming and J lost 1 base; unmatched junction nucleotides: 2. Germline V gives CDR1 ENHRY, CDR2 SYGVKD. CDR3 coding DNA: TGTGCCACAACAGGGGGCACAGATACGCAGTATTTT. It yields the protein CATTGGTDTQYF.

The chain uses TRBV5-1 and TRBJ2-5; D is unresolved. The CDR3 has 16 residues. Germline V gene data show CDR1 as SGHRS and CDR2 as YFSETQ. The V end was cut by 2 bases, the J end by 0 bases, with 14 bases between. Here the CDR3 DNA reads TGCGCCAGCAGCTTCGCGCACACCCGGTACCAAGAGACCCAGTACTTC. Translated, it gives CASSFAHTRYQETQYF. The entire variable domain, with the rest obtained from reference TRBV5-1 and TRBJ2-5, is as follows: KAGVTQTPRYLIKTRGQQVTLSCSPISGHRSVSWYQQTPGQGLQFLFEYFSETQRNKGNFPGRFSGRQFSNSRSEMNVSTLELGDSALYLCASSFAHTRYQETQYFGPGTRLLVL.

As regards this clone: Lacking the conserved final phenylalanine or tryptophan, this CDR3 likely reflects a read error. The DNA is omitted, as the CDR3 cannot be located on it reliably, and the CDR3 follows TCRdb's listing. The J gene is TRBJ1-2, the V gene TRBV20-1. With termini counted, the CDR3 has 11 amino acids. Germline lookup yields CDR1 DFQATT and CDR2 SNEGSKA (reference sequence). CDR3: CSARIGLPEDL.

This clone was counted a few times. This chain's CDR3 is CASSFFRYEQYF. The CDR3 bases are TGTGCCAGCAGTTTTTTCCGTTACGAGCAGTACTTC. The chain is built from TRBV28 and TRBJ2-7, with D unclear. Germline V gene sequence: CDR1 MDHEN, CDR2 SYDVKM. Deletions cut 3 bases from V and 4 bases from J, with 7 bases between. CDR3 length equals 12 residues.

The chain joins TRBV9 to TRBJ1-2; D unresolved. Germline CDR1 SGDLS, CDR2 YYNGEE. The CDR3 covers 11 residues. Trimming stripped 4 bases from V and 8 bases from J, with 9 bases between. CDR3 DNA: TGTGCCAGCAGCCCGGGGTTGGGCTACACCTTC. It yields the protein CASSPGLGYTF.

Points on this clone: A read error may produce the germline difference seen at one junction end. The V call is TRBV20-1, the J call TRBJ2-1; D gene unclear. Germline CDR1 DFQATT, CDR2 SNEGSKA (reference sequence). The CDR3 has 11 amino acids. As DNA, the CDR3 is TGCAGTGCAAGAGAAGGAAATCGGCAGTTCTTC. Residues: CSAREGNRQFF.